The present T cell receptor beta chain was sequenced within a study of PD-1 blockade in classical Hodgkin lymphoma (dated by TCRdb to about 2020). Regarding the complete study: Nivolumab dosing was 3 mg/kg intravenously every 2 weeks, continuing until either disease progression or unacceptable toxicity. To define a peripheral blood immune signature of response to PD-1 blockade in classical Hodgkin lymphoma, the study combined TCR beta sequencing with CyTOF. Findings and caveats that apply to the study as a whole: Trial patients achieving complete response had baseline diversity similar to newly diagnosed patients, whereas partial responders and progressors had significantly lower diversity. Lower diversity was observed in patients in whom nivolumab was started less than 1 year after ASCT, and these patients were excluded from later analyses so that confounding by immune reconstitution would be avoided. Newly diagnosed patients were reported to have lower baseline TCR diversity than healthy donors, and relapsed/refractory patients were reported to have lower baseline TCR diversity still. By C4D1, a significant rise was seen in CD4+ TCR diversity but not in CD8+ TCR diversity (p=0.0027 vs p=0.16), and the rise was most apparent among complete responders (p=0.02). Only a single clinical trial cohort was studied, and what caused the repertoire differences, possibly disease activity or prior therapy, remained undefined.

Notes on this clone: Which antigen it targets is not known. No qualities accompany the bases; no much larger clone lies one base away.

This specimen's time point label, per the study, means: cycle 1 day 1 (C1D1), immediately before nivolumab initiation. All trial patients had relapsed after autologous stem cell transplantation, with cohorts A, B and C differing in prior brentuximab vedotin exposure. The trial cohort comprised 60 or so patients with relapsed/refractory classical Hodgkin lymphoma whose best overall responses were complete response, partial response or progressive disease. Single-agent nivolumab was administered to trial patients in the multi-cohort phase II CheckMate 205 trial. An independent review committee assessed best overall response by applying the 2007 International Working Group response criteria. Trial PBMCs were collected just before the start of nivolumab (C1D1) and during therapy at cycle 2 day 1 and cycle 4 day 1. Peripheral blood was collected in 8 mL Vacutainer Cell Preparation Tubes, from which PBMCs were isolated by centrifugation and then cryopreserved.

Genomic DNA was extracted with the Qiagen DNeasy kit from unsorted PBMCs and from negatively selected CD4+ and CD8+ fractions. Amplification of TCR beta CDR3 regions was done by immunoSEQ multiplex PCR with primers that anneal to V and J segments. A synthetic immune receptor repertoire was used to minimize amplification bias, and any residual bias was removed computationally once sequencing was done. Per the authors' processing: Custom Python scripts were used to quantify repertoire diversity as the Shannon entropy index. Unsorted, CD4+ and CD8+ repertoires were examined separately, except in combined analyses, for which CD4+ and CD8+ sequences were merged in silico. Clonal expansion was defined as at least a 2-fold frequency increase after treatment relative to C1D1, with a pseudocount of 0.5 for undetected baseline clones. Singleton clones were defined as clones with 0 or 1 copy at C1D1, and non-singleton clones were defined as clones with 2 or more copies. Clones expanded in unsorted samples were assigned a CD4+, CD8+ or unknown annotation through matching of protein sequences in sorted samples from the same patient. Wilcoxon tests on paired samples were used to test changes in diversity from C1D1 to C4D1. TCRdb mirrors the immuneACCESS table, restricted to in-frame sequences. Some clones are absent from its copies; in checked studies, under half trace to an unresolved V gene, and the reason for the others is unknown. V and J calls and clone size are as listed in that table; D and trimming were resolved from the DNA. The table for this sample lists approximately 60,000 clones; about 87% of them were counted only once. In total, the top ten clones hold 9.5% to 15% of the sample.

Per the germline V gene (reference sequence), SEHNR is the CDR1 and FQNEAQ is the CDR2. The CDR3 goes from the cysteine to the phenylalanine over 16 residues. Of the read, only the CDR3 DNA is kept; its 48 bases are in frame from base 1. Ends trimmed: V by 5 bases, J by 3 bases; bases unmatched to a gene: 6. The chain was built from TRBV7-9 and TRBJ2-2; TRBD2 matches 10 bases in the middle. Sequencing used peripheral blood mononuclear cells (PBMCs), obtained at baseline. The origin of this receptor is a human donor with classical Hodgkin lymphoma. The CDR3 is CASSSPSGGDTGELFF. The DNA sequence is TGTGCCAGCAGCAGCCCCAGCGGGGGGGACACCGGGGAGCTGTTTTTT.